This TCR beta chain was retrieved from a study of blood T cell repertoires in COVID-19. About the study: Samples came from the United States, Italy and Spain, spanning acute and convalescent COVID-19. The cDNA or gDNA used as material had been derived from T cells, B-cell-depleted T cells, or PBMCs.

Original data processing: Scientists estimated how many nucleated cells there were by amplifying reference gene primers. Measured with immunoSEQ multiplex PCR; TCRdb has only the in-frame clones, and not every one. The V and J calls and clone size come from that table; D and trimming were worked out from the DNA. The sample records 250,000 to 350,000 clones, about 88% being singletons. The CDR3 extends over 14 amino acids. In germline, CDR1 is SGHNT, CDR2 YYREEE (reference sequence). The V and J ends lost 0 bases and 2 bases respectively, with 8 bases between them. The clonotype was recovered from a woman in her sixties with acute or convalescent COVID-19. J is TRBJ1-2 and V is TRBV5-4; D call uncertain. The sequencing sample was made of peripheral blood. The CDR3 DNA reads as TGTGCCAGCAGCTTGGAAGCGGTAAACTATGGCTACACCTTC. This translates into CASSLEAVNYGYTF. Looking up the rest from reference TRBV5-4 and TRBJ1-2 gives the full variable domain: ETGVTQSPTHLIKTRGQQVTLRCSSQSGHNTVSWYQQALGQGPQFIFQYYREEENGRGNFPPRFSGLQFPNYSSELNVNALELDDSALYLCASSLEAVNYGYTFGSGTRLTVV.